Sequencing of this T cell receptor (beta chain) was carried out in a study of T cell responses to AZD1222 COVID-19 vaccine. The V gene's germline CDR1 is MGHRA and CDR2 YSYEKL. V shed 4 bases and J shed 5 bases, with 17 bases lying between them. The CDR3 contains 15 residues. Here immunoSEQ multiplex PCR was the method, and the copy in TCRdb shows in-frame clones only, minus some. The sample yields 130,000 to 150,000 clones, just over 85% seen once. Material: peripheral blood, obtained 28 days after the second AZD1222 dose. The clonotype comes from an adult who received the AZD1222 COVID-19 vaccine. The V call is TRBV4-1, the J call TRBJ1-2; D remains ambiguous. The CDR3 loop reads CASSPLSRPDYGYTF. The CDR3 bases are TGCGCCAGCAGCCCCTTATCCCGACCTGATTATGGCTACACCTTC.